This T cell receptor beta chain was recovered during a study of blood T cells in healthy people across ages. A J-beta primer mix and a sample-barcoded 5' primer were used in a second PCR of about 6 to 12 cycles. MiXCR, run by TCRdb on the 5' RACE reads, gives a single entry per CDR3 protein. Here the sample spans approximately 690,000 distinct CDR3 sequences, 35% to 50% being singletons. Germline CDR1 reads MGHRA; CDR2 reads YSYEKL. This CDR3 spans 14 amino acids. V was shortened by 4 bases and J by 4 bases, with 13 bases between the two germline ends. The chain combines TRBV4-1 with TRBJ2-5; tentatively, D is TRBD2 (5 bases). The sample was blood. The source is an elderly man in good health. The CDR3 coding sequence is TGCGCCAGCAGCCTTCGGACCCGGGGAGAGACCCAGTACTTC. It specifies CASSLRTRGETQYF.